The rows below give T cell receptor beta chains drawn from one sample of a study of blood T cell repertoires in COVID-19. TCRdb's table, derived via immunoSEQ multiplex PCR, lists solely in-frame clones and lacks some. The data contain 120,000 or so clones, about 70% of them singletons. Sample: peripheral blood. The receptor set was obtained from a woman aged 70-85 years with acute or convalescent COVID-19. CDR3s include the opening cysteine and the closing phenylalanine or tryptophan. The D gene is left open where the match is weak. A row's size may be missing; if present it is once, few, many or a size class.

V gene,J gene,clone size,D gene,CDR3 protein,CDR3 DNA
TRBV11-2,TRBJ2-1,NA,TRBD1,CASSRRDRGNPSSYNEQFF,TGTGCCAGCAGCCGCCGGGACAGGGGGAACCCTAGCTCCTACAATGAGCAGTTCTTC
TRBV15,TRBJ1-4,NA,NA,CATSSAGNEKLFF,TGTGCCACCAGCAGTGCGGGGAATGAAAAACTGTTTTTT
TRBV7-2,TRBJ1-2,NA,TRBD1,CASSFGPDRGKGYTF,TGTGCCAGCAGCTTTGGCCCTGACAGGGGTAAGGGCTACACCTTC
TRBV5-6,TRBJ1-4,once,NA,CASSLVSVGEKLFF,TGTGCCAGCAGCTTGGTATCAGTTGGTGAAAAACTGTTTTTT
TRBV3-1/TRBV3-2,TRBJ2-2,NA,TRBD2,CASRLGLAGYNTGELFF,TGTGCCAGCAGGCTTGGCCTAGCGGGATATAACACCGGGGAGCTGTTTTTT
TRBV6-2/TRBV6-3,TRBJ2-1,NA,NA,CASSYSLTRADEQFF,TGTGCCAGCAGTTACTCCCTGACTAGAGCGGATGAGCAGTTCTTC
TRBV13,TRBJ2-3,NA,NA,CASSHYRVTDTQYF,TGTGCCAGCAGCCACTACAGGGTCACAGATACGCAGTATTTT
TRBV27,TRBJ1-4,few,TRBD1,CASSATGATNEKLFF,TGTGCCAGCAGTGCCACAGGGGCAACTAATGAAAAACTGTTTTTT
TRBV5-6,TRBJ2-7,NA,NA,CASTKVWEVGEQYF,TGTGCCAGCACCAAAGTTTGGGAGGTAGGAGAGCAGTACTTC
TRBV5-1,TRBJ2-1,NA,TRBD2,CASSFLGGGAVEQFF,TGCGCCAGCAGCTTCCTGGGCGGGGGGGCGGTTGAGCAGTTCTTC
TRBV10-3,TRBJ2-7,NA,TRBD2,CAISESGLALYEQYF,TGTGCCATCAGTGAGTCGGGACTAGCTCTGTACGAGCAGTACTTC
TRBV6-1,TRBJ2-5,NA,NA,CASSEGILTEETQYF,TGTGCCAGCAGTGAAGGGATCCTTACGGAGGAGACCCAGTACTTC
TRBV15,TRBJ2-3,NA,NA,CATSSTLSPTGYTDTQYF,TGTGCCACCAGCAGTACCCTCTCCCCTACGGGTTACACAGATACGCAGTATTTT
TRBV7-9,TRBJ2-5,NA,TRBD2,CASSLVPSGLQETQYF,TGTGCCAGCAGCTTAGTTCCTAGCGGACTCCAAGAGACCCAGTACTTC
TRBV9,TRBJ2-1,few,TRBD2,CASSEPSGAEQFF,TGTGCCAGCAGCGAACCAAGCGGGGCTGAGCAGTTCTTC
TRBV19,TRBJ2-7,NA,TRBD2,CASSIGTGLGSLYEQYF,TGTGCCAGTAGTATCGGCACAGGACTAGGAAGCCTCTACGAGCAGTACTTC
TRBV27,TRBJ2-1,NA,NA,CASSFWRGRLLNEQFF,TGTGCCAGCAGTTTCTGGCGGGGCCGTTTGTTGAATGAGCAGTTCTTC
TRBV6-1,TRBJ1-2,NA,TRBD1,CASSEVGQGNYGYTF,TGTGCCAGCAGTGAAGTGGGACAGGGCAACTATGGCTACACCTTC
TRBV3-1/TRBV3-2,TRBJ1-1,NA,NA,CASSQRTEAFF,TGTGCCAGCAGCCAACGCACTGAAGCTTTCTTT
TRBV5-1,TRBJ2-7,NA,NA,CASSLGATGISYEQYF,TGCGCCAGCAGCTTGGGGGCCACAGGGATCTCCTACGAGCAGTACTTC
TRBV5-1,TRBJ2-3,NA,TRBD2,CASSPPTSGNPDTQYF,TGCGCCAGCAGCCCCCCGACTAGCGGGAACCCGGATACGCAGTATTTT
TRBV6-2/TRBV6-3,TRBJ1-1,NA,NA,CASSRRVTEAFF,TGTGCCAGCAGTAGGAGGGTCACTGAAGCTTTCTTT
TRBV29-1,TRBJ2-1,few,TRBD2,CSVTGTSGRSLSYNEQFF,TGCAGCGTTACCGGGACTAGCGGGCGATCGCTCTCCTACAATGAGCAGTTCTTC
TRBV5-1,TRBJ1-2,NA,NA,CASSLVGGWQSMRGYTF,TGCGCCAGCAGCTTGGTGGGAGGGTGGCAGAGTATGCGTGGCTACACCTTC
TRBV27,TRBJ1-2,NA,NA,CASSSSGQLYGYTF,TGTGCCAGCAGTTCCTCAGGACAGCTATATGGCTACACCTTC
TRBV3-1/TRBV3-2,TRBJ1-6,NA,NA,CASSLSTKGNSPLHF,TGTGCCAGCAGCCTCAGTACAAAGGGGAATTCACCCCTCCACTTT
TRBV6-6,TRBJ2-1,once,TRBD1,CASSGQGHEQFF,TGTGCCAGCAGTGGACAGGGCCATGAGCAGTTCTTC
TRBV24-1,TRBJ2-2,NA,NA,CATSIAGFANTGELFF,TGTGCCACCAGTATAGCCGGGTTCGCGAACACCGGGGAGCTGTTTTTT
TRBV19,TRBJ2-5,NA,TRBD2,CASSGGRAETQYF,TGTGCCAGCAGCGGGGGGAGGGCAGAGACCCAGTACTTC
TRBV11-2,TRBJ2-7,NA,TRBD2,CASSLGVSSGFYEQYF,TGTGCCAGCAGCTTAGGTGTTAGTAGCGGGTTCTACGAGCAGTACTTC
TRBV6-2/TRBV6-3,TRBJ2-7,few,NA,CASSYSSLEGLQDSYEQYF,TGTGCCAGCAGTTACTCCTCTTTGGAGGGACTCCAGGACTCCTACGAGCAGTACTTC
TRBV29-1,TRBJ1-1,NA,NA,CSVPKQGTEAFF,TGCAGCGTACCGAAACAGGGCACTGAAGCTTTCTTT
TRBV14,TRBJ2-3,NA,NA,CASSHLSRSTDTQYF,TGTGCCAGCAGCCACCTTAGCAGAAGCACAGATACGCAGTATTTT
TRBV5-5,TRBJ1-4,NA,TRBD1,CASSRQGRSNEKLFF,TGTGCCAGCAGCAGACAGGGGCGGTCTAATGAAAAACTGTTTTTT
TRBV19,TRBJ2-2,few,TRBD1,CASSRQGANTGELFF,TGTGCCAGTAGCCGACAGGGGGCGAACACCGGGGAGCTGTTTTTT
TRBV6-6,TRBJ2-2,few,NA,CASIELDAGELFF,TGTGCCAGCATTGAGTTAGATGCCGGGGAGCTGTTTTTT
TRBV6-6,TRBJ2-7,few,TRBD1,CASKRTGLEQYF,TGTGCCAGCAAGAGGACAGGGCTCGAGCAGTACTTC
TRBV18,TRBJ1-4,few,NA,CASSPSRGLGTNEKLFF,TGTGCCAGCTCACCATCCAGGGGCCTGGGAACTAATGAAAAACTGTTTTTT
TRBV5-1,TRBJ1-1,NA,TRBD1,CASSPTGTANTEAFF,TGCGCCAGCAGTCCCACCGGGACAGCGAACACTGAAGCTTTCTTT
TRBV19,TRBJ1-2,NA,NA,CASSTRQRANYGYTF,TGTGCCAGTAGTACCAGACAGCGAGCTAACTATGGCTACACCTTC
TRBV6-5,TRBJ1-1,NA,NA,CASRRSTVLEAFF,TGTGCCAGCCGACGGAGTACGGTGTTGGAAGCTTTCTTT
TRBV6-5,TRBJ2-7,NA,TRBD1,CASSWRTQGKQYF,TGTGCCAGCAGTTGGAGAACACAGGGGAAGCAGTACTTC
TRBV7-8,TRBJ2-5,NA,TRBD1,CASSQGGYGETQYF,TGTGCCAGCAGCCAAGGGGGCTATGGGGAGACCCAGTACTTC
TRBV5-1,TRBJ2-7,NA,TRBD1,CASSPGQRAYEQYF,TGCGCCAGCAGCCCGGGACAGAGGGCCTACGAGCAGTACTTC
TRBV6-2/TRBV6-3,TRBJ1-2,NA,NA,CASSNAVGIGYGYTF,TGTGCCAGCAGCAACGCCGTCGGGATTGGCTATGGCTACACCTTC
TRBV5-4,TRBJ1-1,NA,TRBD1,CASTNAQGAGRNTEAFF,TGTGCCAGCACCAACGCCCAGGGGGCGGGACGGAACACTGAAGCTTTCTTT
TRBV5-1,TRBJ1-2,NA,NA,CASSLGGDYGYTF,TGCGCCAGCAGCCTCGGAGGAGACTATGGCTACACCTTC
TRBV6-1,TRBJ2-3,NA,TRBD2,CASSEAGLAGYTQYF,TGTGCCAGCAGTGAAGCCGGACTAGCGGGGTATACGCAGTATTTT
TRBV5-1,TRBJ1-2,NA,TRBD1,CASSYPGQVYGYTF,TGCGCCAGCAGCTATCCGGGACAGGTCTATGGCTACACCTTC
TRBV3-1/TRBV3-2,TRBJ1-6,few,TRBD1,CASSQRTGNSPLHF,TGTGCCAGCAGCCAACGGACAGGGAATTCACCCCTCCACTTT
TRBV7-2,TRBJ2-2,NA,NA,CASRTGAGELFF,TGTGCCAGCAGGACGGGGGCCGGGGAGCTGTTTTTT
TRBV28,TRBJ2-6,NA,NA,CASRRVGSSGANVLTF,TGTGCCAGCCGGAGAGTCGGGTCCTCTGGGGCCAACGTCCTGACTTTC
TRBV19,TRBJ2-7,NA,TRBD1,CASSSRQGRGSEQYF,TGTGCCAGTAGTAGCCGACAGGGGCGAGGTTCGGAGCAGTACTTC